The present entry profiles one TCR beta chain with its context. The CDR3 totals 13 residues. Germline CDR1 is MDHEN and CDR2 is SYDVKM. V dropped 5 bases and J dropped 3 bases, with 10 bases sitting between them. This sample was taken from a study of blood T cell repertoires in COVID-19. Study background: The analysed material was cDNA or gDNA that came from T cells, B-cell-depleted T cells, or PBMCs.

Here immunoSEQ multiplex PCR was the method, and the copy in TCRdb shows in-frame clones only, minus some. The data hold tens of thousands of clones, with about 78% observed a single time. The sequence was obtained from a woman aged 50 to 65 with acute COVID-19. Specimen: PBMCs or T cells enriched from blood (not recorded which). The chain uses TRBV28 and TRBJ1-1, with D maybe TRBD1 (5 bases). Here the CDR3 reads CASSRGGDTEAFF. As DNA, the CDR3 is TGTGCCAGCAGTAGGGGCGGGGACACTGAAGCTTTCTTT.